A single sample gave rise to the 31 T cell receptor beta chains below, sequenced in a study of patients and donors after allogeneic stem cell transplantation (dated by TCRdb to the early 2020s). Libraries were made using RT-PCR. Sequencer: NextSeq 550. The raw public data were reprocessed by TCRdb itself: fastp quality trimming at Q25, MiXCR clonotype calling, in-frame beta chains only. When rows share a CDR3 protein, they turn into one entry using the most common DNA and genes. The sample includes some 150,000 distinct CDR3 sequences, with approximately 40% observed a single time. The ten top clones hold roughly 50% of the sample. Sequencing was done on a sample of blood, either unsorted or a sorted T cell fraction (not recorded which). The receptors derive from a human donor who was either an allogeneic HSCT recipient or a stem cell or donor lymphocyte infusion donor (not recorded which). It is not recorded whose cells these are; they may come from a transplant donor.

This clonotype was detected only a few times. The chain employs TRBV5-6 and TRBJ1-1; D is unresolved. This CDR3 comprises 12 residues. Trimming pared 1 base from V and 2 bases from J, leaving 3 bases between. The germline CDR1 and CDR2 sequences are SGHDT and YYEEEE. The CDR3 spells CASSLINTEAFF. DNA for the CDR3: TGTGCCAGCAGCTTGATAAACACTGAAGCTTTCTTT.

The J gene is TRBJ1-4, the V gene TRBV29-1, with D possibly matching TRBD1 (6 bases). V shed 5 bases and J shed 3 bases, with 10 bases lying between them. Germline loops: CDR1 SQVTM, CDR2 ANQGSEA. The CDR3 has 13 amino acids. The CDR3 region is CSVTGSANEKLFF. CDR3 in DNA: TGCAGCGTTACAGGGTCGGCTAATGAAAAACTGTTTTTT.

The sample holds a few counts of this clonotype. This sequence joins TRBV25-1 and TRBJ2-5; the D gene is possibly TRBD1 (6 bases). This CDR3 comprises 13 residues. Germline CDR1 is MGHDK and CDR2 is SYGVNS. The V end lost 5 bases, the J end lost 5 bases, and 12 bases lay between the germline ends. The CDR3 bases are TGTGCCAGCAGTTCCAGGGGTCTCGAGACCCAGTACTTC. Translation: CASSSRGLETQYF.

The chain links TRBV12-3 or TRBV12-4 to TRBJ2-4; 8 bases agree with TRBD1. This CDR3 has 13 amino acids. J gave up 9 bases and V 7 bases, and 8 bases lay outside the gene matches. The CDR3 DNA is TGTGCCAGCAACGTACAGGGGGTTGGCATTCAGTACTTC. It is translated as CASNVQGVGIQYF.

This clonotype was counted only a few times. CDR3: CASSGTMNTEAFF. Written as DNA, the CDR3 is TGTGCCAGCAGTGGCACCATGAACACTGAAGCTTTCTTT. The J gene is TRBJ1-1, the V gene TRBV12-3 or TRBV12-4, with no clear D. The CDR3 covers 13 residues. Trimming took 5 bases from V and 0 from J, leaving 7 bases between them.

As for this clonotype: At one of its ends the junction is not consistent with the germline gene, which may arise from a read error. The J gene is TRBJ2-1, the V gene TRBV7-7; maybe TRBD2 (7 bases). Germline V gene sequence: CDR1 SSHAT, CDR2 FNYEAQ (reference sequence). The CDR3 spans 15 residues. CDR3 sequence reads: CASSLASGGASEQFF. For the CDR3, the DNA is TGTGCTAGCAGCTTAGCGAGTGGGGGGGCCAGTGAGCAGTTCTTC.

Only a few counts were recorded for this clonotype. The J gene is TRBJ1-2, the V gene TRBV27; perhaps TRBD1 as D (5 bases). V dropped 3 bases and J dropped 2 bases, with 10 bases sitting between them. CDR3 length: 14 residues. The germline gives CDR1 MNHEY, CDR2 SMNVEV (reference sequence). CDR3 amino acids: CASSFRGGNYGYTF. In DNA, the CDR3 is TGTGCCAGCAGTTTTAGGGGTGGCAACTATGGCTACACCTTC.

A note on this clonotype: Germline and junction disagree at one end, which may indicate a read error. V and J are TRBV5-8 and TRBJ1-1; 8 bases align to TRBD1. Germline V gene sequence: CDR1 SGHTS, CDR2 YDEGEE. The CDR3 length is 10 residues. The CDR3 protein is CASFTPGQAF. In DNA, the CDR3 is TGTGCCAGCTTTACTCCGGGACAGGCGTTT.

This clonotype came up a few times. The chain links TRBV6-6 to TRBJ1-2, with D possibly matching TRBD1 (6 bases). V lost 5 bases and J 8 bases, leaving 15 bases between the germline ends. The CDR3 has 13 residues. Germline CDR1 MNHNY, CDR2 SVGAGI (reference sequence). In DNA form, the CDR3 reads TGTGCCAGCAGTGTCGGGGGGCGTACCGGCTACACCTTC. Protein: CASSVGGRTGYTF.

Here the CDR3 reads CASSLNSRGRSSGNTIYF. The CDR3 coding sequence is TGTGCCAGCAGTTTAAATTCACGAGGCAGGAGCTCTGGAAACACCATATATTTT. This rearrangement joins TRBV27 to TRBJ1-3; D is unclear. Germline V gives CDR1 MNHEY, CDR2 SMNVEV (reference sequence). Between the trimmed V and J ends, which lost 2 bases and 0 bases, there was a span of 17 bases. The CDR3 is 18 amino acids.

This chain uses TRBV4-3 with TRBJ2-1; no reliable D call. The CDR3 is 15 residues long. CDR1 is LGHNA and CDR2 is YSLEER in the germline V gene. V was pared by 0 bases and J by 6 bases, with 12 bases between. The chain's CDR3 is CASSQEVVASNEQFF. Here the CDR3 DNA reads TGCGCCAGCAGCCAAGAGGTGGTAGCTAGCAATGAGCAGTTCTTC.

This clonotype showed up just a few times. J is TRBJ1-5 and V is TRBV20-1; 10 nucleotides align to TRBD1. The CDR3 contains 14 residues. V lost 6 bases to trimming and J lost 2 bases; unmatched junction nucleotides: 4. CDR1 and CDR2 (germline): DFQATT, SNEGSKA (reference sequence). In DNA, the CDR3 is TGCAGTGCGGCGGGACAGGGGCGCAATCAGCCCCAGCATTTT. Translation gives CSAAGQGRNQPQHF.

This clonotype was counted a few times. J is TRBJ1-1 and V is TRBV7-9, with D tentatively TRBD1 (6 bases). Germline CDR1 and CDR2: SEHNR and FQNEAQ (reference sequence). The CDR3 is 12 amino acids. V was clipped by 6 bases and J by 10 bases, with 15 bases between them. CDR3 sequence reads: CASRRDKMGAFF. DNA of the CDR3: TGTGCCAGCAGACGGGACAAAATGGGAGCTTTCTTT.

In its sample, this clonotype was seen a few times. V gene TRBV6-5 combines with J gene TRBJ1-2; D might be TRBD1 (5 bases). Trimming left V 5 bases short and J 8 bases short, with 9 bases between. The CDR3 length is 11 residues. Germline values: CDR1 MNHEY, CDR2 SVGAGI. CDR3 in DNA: TGTGCCAGCAGTGACAGCATCGGCTACACCTTC. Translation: CASSDSIGYTF.

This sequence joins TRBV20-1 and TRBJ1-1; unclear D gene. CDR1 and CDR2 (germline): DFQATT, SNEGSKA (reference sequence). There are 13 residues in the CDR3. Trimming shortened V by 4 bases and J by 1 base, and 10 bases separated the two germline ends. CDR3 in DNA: TGCAGTGCTATTCGACACTGGAACACTGAAGCTTTCTTT. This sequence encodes CSAIRHWNTEAFF.

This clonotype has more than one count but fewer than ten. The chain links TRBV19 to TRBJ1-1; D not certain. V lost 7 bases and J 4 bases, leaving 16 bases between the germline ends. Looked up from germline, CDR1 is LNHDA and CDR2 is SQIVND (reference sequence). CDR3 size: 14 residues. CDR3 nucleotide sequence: TGTGCCAGTACTCTCGAGAGTGGAGGCACTGAAGCTTTCTTT. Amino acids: CASTLESGGTEAFF.

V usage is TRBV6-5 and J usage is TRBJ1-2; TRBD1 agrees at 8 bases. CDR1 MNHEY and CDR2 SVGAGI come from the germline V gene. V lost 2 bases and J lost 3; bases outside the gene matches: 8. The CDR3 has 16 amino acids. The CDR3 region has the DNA TGTGCCAGCAGTTACACACGACAGGGGTTGTACTATGGCTACACCTTC. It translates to CASSYTRQGLYYGYTF.

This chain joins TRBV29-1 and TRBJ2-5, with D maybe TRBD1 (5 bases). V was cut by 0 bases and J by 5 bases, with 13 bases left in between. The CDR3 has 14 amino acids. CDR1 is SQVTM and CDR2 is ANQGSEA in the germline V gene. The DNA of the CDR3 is TGCAGCGTTGAAGAAGCAGGGATGGCGGAGACCCAGTACTTC. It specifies CSVEEAGMAETQYF.

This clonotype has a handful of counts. In DNA form, the CDR3 reads TGTGCCAGCAGTTTTCTGGACAGGGGTTACGAGCAGTACTTC. Translating gives CASSFLDRGYEQYF. V usage is TRBV27 and J usage is TRBJ2-7, with 9 bases aligning to TRBD1. The germline gives CDR1 MNHEY, CDR2 SMNVEV (reference sequence). V lost 3 bases and J lost 4; bases outside the gene matches: 4. The CDR3 is made up of 14 amino acids.

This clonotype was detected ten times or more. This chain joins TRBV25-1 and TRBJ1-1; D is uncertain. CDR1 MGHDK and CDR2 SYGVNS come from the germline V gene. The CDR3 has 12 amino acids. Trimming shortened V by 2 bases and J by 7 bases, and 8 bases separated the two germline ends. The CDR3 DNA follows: TGTGCCAGCAGTGAAAATGCACTTGAAGCTTTCTTT. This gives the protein CASSENALEAFF.

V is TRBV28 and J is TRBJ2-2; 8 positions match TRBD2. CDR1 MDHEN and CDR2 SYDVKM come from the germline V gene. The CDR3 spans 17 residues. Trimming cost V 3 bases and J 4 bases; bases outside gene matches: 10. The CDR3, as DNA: TGTGCCAGCAGTTTTCCCTTCGGGGGGGCCCCCACCGGGGAGCTGTTTTTT. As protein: CASSFPFGGAPTGELFF.

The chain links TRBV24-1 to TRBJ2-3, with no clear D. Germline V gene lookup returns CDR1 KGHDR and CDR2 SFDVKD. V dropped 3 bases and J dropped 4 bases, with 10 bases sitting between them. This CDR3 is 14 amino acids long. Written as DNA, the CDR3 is TGTGCCACCAGTGATGCCGGACGGGCAGATACGCAGTATTTT. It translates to CATSDAGRADTQYF.

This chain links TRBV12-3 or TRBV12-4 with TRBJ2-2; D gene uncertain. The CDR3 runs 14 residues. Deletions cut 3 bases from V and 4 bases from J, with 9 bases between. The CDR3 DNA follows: TGTGCCAGCAGTTTCGGTCAGTCCACCGGGGAGCTGTTTTTT. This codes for CASSFGQSTGELFF.

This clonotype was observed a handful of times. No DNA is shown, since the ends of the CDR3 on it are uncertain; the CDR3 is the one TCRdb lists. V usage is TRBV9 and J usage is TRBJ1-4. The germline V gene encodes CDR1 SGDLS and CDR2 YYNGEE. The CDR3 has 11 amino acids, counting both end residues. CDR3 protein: CASSEVKNCFF.

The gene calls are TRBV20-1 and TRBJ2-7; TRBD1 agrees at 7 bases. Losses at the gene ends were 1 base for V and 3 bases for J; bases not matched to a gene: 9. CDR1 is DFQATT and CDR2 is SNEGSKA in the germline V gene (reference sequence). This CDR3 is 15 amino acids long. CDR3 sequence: CSARVRRGINYEQYF. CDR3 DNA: TGCAGTGCTAGAGTCCGCAGGGGGATAAACTACGAGCAGTACTTC.

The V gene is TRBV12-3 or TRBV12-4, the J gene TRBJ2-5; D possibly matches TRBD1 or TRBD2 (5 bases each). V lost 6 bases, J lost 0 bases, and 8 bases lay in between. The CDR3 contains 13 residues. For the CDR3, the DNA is TGTGCCAGCAGGTGGGGACACCAAGAGACCCAGTACTTC. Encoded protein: CASRWGHQETQYF.

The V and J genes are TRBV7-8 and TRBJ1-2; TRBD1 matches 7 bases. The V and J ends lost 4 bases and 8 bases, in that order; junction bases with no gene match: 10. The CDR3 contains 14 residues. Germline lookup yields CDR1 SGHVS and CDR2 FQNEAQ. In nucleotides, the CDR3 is TGTGCCAGCAGCTGGGGCAGGGGGGATTCCGGCTACACCTTC. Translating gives CASSWGRGDSGYTF. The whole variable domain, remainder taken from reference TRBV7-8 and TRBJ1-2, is GAGVSQSPRYKVAKRGQDVALRCDPISGHVSLFWYQQALGQGPEFLTYFQNEAQLDKSGLPSDRFFAERPEGSVSTLKIQRTQQEDSAVYLCASSWGRGDSGYTFGSGTRLTVV.

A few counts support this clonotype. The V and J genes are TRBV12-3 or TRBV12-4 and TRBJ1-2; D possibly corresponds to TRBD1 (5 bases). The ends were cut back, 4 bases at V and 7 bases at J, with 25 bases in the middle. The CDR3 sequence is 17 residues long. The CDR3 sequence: CASSSRIALGREAGYTF. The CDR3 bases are TGTGCCAGCAGTTCACGAATTGCACTCGGCAGGGAAGCTGGCTACACCTTC.

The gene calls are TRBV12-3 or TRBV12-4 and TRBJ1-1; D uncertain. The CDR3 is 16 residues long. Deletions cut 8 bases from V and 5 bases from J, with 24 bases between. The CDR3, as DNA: TGTGCCAGCCGCTTACAAACGGTGGGTCGGCGTACTGAAGCTTTCTTT. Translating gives CASRLQTVGRRTEAFF.

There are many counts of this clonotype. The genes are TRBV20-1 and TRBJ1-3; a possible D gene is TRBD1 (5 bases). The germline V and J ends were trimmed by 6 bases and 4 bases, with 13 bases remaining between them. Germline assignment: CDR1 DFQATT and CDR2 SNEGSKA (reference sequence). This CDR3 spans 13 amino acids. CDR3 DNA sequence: TGCAGTGCCCCCACAGGACGAGGAAACACCATATATTTT. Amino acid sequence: CSAPTGRGNTIYF.

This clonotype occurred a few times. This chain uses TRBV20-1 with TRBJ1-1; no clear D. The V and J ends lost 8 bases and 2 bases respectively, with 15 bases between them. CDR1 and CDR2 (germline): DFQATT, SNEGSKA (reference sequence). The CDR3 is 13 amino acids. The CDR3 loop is CSPTRPSNTEAFF. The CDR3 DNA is TGCAGTCCTACCAGACCGAGTAACACTGAAGCTTTCTTT.